The sample holds a few counts of the clone carrying this TCR beta chain. Its target is not known. Together with a sample-barcoded 5' primer, a J-beta primer mix was included in a second PCR lasting roughly 6 to 12 cycles. TCRdb re-called the 5' RACE reads with MiXCR, one entry per CDR3 protein. The table records 850,000 to 950,000 distinct CDR3 sequences, about 28% of them present only once. This specimen comes from a study of blood T cells in healthy people across ages. General study findings and limits: It was not possible, with unsorted PBMCs, to conclusively compare naive and antigen-experienced cells. Researchers judged that diversity estimates from one million T cells fell short of true values. The study found more naive CD4+ cells and higher diversity in long-lived than aged donors.

Sequencing input: blood. This TCR was recovered from an elderly woman in good health.

CDR3 coding DNA: TGTGCCAGCAAGGCAGGGAGAGACTACAATGAGCAGTTCTTC. It yields the protein CASKAGRDYNEQFF. This chain links TRBV6-2 or TRBV6-3 with TRBJ2-1, with D perhaps assigned TRBD1 or TRBD2 (5 bases each). Germline assignment: CDR1 MNHEY and CDR2 SVGEGT. With 7 bases removed from V and 3 bases from J, the gap between germline ends came to 13 bases. The CDR3 covers 14 residues.